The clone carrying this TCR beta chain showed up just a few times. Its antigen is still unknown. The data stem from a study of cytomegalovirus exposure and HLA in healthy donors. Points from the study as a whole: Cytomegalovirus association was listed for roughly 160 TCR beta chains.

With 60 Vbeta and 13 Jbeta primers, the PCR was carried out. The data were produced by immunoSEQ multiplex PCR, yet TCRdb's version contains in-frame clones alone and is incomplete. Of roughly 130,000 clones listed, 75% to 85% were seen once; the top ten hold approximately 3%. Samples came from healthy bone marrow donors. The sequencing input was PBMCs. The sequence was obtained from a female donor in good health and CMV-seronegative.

For the CDR3, the DNA is TGCGCCAGCAGCCAAGTGGACTCGAACACCGGGGAGCTGTTTTTT. Translated, it gives CASSQVDSNTGELFF. The V call is TRBV4-1, the J call TRBJ2-2; weak D call: TRBD2 (5 bases). CDR1 is MGHRA and CDR2 is YSYEKL in the germline V gene. The CDR3 consists of 15 residues. Between the trimmed V and J ends, which lost 1 base and 0 bases, there was a span of 6 bases.